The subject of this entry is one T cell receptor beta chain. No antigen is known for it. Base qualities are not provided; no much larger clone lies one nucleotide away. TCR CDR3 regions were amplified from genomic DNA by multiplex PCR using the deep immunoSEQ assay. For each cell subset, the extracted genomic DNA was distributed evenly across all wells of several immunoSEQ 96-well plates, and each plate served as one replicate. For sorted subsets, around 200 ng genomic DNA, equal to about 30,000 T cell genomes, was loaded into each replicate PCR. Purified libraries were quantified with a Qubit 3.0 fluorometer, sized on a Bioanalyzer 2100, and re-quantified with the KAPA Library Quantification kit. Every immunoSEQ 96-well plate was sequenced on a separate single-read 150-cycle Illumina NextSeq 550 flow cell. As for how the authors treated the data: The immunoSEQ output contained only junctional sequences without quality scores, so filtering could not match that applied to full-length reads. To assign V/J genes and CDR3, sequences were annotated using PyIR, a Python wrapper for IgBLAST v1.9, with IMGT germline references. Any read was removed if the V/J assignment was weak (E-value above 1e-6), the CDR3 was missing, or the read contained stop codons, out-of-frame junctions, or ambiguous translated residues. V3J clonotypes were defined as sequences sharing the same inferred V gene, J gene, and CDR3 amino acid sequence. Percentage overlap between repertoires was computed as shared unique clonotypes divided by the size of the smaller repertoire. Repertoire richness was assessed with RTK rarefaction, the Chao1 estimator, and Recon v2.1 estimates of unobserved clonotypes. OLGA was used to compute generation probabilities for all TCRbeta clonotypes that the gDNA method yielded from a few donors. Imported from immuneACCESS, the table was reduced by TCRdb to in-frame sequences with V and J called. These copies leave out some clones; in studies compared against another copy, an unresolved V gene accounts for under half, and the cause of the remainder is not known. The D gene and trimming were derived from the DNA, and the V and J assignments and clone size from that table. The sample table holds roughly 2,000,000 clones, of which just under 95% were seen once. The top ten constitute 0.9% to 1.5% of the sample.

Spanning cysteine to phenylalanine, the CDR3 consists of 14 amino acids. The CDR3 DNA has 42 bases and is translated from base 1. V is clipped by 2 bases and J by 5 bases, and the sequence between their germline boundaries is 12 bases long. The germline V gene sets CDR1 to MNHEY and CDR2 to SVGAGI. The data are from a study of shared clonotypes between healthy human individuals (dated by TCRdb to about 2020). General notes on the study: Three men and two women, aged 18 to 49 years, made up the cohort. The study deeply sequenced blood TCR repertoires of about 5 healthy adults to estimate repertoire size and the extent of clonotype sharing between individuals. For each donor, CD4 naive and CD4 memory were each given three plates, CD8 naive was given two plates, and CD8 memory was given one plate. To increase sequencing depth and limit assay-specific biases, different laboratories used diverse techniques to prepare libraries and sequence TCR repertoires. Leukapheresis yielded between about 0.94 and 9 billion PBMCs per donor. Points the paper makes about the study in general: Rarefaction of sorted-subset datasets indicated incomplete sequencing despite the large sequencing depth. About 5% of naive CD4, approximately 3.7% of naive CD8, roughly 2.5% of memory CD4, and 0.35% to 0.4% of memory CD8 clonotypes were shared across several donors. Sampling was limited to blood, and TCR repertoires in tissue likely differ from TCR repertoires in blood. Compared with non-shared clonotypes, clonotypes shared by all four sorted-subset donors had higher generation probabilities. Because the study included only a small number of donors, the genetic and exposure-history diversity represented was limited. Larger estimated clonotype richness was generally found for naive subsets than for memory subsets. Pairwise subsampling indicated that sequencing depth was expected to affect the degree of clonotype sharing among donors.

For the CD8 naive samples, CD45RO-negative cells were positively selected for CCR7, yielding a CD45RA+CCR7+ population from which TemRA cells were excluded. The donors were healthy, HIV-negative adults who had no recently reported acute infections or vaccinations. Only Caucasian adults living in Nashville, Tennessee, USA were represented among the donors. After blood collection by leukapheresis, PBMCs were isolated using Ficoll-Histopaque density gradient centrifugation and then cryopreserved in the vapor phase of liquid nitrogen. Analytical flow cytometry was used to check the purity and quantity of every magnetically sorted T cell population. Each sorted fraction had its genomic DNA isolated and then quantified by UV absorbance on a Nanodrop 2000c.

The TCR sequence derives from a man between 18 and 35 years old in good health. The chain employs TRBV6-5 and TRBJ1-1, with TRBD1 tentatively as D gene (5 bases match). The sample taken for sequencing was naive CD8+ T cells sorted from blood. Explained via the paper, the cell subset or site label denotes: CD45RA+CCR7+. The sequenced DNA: TGTGCCAGCAGTTACGAGGGGCGGAGTACTGAAGCTTTCTTT. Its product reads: CASSYEGRSTEAFF.